The clone carrying this TCR beta chain was found a few times. The antigen is unknown. The data were produced by immunoSEQ multiplex PCR, yet TCRdb's version contains in-frame clones alone and is incomplete. The table lists around 310,000 clones, 80% of them singletons. The data were taken from a study of cytotoxic CD8 clonotypes in ibrutinib-treated CLL. Whole-study context: The study included eleven to twelve relapsed/refractory and 15 treatment-naive patients; 17 to 18 had IGHV unmutated disease. Response samples were obtained once patients had received a median 12 months of treatment, range 6 to 36.

CDR1 SGHRS and CDR2 YFSETQ come from the germline V gene. V shed 4 bases, J shed 7 bases, and the junction held 7 bases outside the gene matches. The CDR3 sequence is 16 residues long. Study-wide findings and caveats: In comparison with age-matched healthy donors, baseline clonality was higher and tracked circulating CD8+ T-cell counts. Clonality grew at ibrutinib response; at progression, it decreased back toward baseline.

The rearrangement uses TRBV5-1 and TRBJ2-2; TRBD2 aligns across 13 bases. The source material was PBMCs, sampled before ibrutinib treatment. This TCR came from a human donor with chronic lymphocytic leukemia. CDR3 nucleotides: TGCGCCAGCAGCATCGGACTAGCGGGAGTTGTCGGGGAGCTGTTTTTT. As protein: CASSIGLAGVVGELFF.